This T cell receptor beta chain originates from a study of control samples from healthy donors and cancer patients. This clone was found a few times. Measured with immunoSEQ multiplex PCR; TCRdb has only the in-frame clones, and not every one. The top ten clones hold just over 2% of a sample with over 150,000 clones, approximately 92% of them seen once. Trimming removed 3 bases from V and 0 bases from J, with 9 bases in between. CDR1 is SNHLY and CDR2 is FYNNEI in the germline V gene. The CDR3 loop spans 15 amino acids. The origin of this receptor is a woman in her thirties or forties in good health. Sequencing used blood. The chain combines TRBV2 with TRBJ1-5; no definite D call. The DNA of the CDR3 is TGTGCCAGCAGTGAGTCAGATTATAGCAATCAGCCCCAGCATTTT. This encodes CASSESDYSNQPQHF.